There are a few counts of the clone carrying this T cell receptor beta chain. The antigen is not known. The ends lost 3 bases at V and 8 bases at J; junction bases unmatched: 7. CDR1 and CDR2 (germline): SGHTA, FQGTGA. There are 15 residues in the CDR3. The record originates from a study of post-analysis software for immune sequencing data. Unique-molecular-identifier-tagged TCR beta cDNA libraries were used. TCRdb re-called the PCR reads through MiXCR, storing one row per CDR3 protein. The sample lists 430,000 or so distinct CDR3 sequences; approximately 38% were seen once. Broader study findings: Compared with controls, patients had more of 4 to 6 TRBV segments, including TRBV5-6, TRBV5-1 and TRBV20-1. Versus controls, multiple sclerosis patients showed significantly lower diversity (normalized Chao1).

The chain joins TRBV7-3 to TRBJ2-1; 10 bases fit TRBD2. Sequenced material: blood. The clonotype comes from a girl aged 2-10 years with multiple sclerosis. The CDR3 spells CASSFASGGLYEQFF. For the CDR3, the DNA is TGTGCCAGCAGCTTTGCTAGCGGGGGTTTATATGAGCAGTTCTTC.